The T cell receptor (beta chain) described here comes from a study of cytomegalovirus exposure and HLA in healthy donors. The PCR made use of 60 Vbeta and 13 Jbeta primers. Generated by immunoSEQ multiplex PCR, the TCRdb table keeps only in-frame clones and is missing some. This sample's table has fewer than 150,000 clones. J gave up 4 bases and V 1 base, and 5 bases lay outside the gene matches. The CDR3 has 17 amino acids. Germline V gene data show CDR1 as LGHNA and CDR2 as YSLEER. The sample comprised PBMCs. This TCR derives from a man in his forties in good health and CMV-seronegative. This chain uses TRBV4-3 with TRBJ2-2; 11 positions agree with TRBD1. CDR3 residues: CASSQGGQGAGTGELFF. For the CDR3, the DNA is TGCGCCAGCAGCCAAGGTGGACAGGGGGCAGGCACCGGGGAGCTGTTTTTT.